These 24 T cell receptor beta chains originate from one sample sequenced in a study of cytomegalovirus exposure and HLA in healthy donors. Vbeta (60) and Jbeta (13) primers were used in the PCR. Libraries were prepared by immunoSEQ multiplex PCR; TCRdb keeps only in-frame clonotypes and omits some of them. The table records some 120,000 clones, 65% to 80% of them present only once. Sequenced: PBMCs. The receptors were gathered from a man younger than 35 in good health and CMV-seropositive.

The CDR3 region has the DNA TGTGCCAGCAGCCAAGAACAGACGGACAGGTGGGATGACAATGAGCAGTTCTTC. This gives the protein CASSQEQTDRWDDNEQFF. The chain carries TRBV14 and TRBJ2-1, with 7 bases that match TRBD1. The CDR3 contains 18 residues. The germline gives CDR1 SGHDN, CDR2 FVKESK. The ends lost 0 bases at V and 5 bases at J; junction bases unmatched: 13. The full variable domain, rest sourced from reference TRBV14 and TRBJ2-1, is EAGVTQFPSHSVIEKGQTVTLRCDPISGHDNLYWYRRVMGKEIKFLLHFVKESKQDESGMPNNRFLAERTGGTYSTLKVQPAELEDSGVYFCASSQEQTDRWDDNEQFFGPGTRLTVL.

CDR3 protein: CASSFHSSPTSTDTQYF. For the CDR3, the DNA is TGTGCCAGCAGTTTTCACTCATCGCCAACTAGCACAGATACGCAGTATTTT. V gene TRBV27 combines with J gene TRBJ2-3; D unresolved. The ends were cut back, 3 bases at V and 0 bases at J, with 16 bases in the middle. This CDR3 is built from 17 residues. Germline-derived CDR1 and CDR2 are MNHEY and SMNVEV (reference sequence).

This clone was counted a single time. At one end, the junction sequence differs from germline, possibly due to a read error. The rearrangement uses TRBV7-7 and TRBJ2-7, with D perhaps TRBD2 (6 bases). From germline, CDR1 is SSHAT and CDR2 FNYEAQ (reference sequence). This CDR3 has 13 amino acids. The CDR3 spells CASSPGLSYEQYF. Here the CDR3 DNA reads TGTGCTAGCAGCCCCGGACTATCCTACGAGCAGTACTTC.

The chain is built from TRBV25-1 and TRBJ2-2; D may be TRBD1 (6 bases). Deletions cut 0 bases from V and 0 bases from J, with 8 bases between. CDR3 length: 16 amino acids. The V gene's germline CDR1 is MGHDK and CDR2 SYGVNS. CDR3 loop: CASSEYRGSNTGELFF. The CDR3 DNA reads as TGTGCCAGCAGTGAATATAGGGGGTCGAACACCGGGGAGCTGTTTTTT.

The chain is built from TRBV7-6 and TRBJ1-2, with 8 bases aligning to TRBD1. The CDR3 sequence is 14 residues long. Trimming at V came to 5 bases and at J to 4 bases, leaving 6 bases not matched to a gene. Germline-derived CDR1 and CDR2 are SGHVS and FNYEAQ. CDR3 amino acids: CASSLETGAYGYTF. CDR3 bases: TGTGCCAGCAGCCTTGAGACAGGGGCCTATGGCTACACCTTC.

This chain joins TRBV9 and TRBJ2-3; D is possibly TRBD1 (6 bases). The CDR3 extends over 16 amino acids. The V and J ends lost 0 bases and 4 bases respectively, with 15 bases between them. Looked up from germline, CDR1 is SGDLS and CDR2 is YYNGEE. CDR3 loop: CASSVAGHPTSDTQYF. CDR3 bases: TGTGCCAGCAGCGTAGCGGGACACCCGACCTCAGATACGCAGTATTTT.

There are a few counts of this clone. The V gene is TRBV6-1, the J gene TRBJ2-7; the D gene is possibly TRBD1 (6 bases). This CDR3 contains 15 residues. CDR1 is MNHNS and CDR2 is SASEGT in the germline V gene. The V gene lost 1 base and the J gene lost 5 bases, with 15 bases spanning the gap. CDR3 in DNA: TGTGCCAGCAGTGAAGGGAGACAGGTGAGGCACGAGCAGTACTTC. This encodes CASSEGRQVRHEQYF.

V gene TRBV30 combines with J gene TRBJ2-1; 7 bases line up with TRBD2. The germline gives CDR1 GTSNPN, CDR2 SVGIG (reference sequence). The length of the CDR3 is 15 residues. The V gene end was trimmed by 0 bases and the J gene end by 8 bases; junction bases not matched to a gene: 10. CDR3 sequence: CAWSVRGEGRDEQFF. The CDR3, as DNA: TGTGCCTGGAGTGTACGGGGGGAGGGCCGGGATGAGCAGTTCTTC.

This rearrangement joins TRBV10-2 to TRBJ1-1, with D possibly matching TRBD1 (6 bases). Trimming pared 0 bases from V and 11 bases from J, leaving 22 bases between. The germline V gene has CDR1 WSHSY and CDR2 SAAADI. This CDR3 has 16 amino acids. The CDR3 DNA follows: TGCGCCAGCAGTGAGTCGGTGGAAACCGGACAGCAAGTGGCTTTCTTT. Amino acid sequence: CASSESVETGQQVAFF.

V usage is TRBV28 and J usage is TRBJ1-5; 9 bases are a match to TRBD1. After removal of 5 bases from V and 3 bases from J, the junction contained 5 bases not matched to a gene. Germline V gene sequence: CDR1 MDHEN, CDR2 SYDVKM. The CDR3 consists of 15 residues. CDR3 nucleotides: TGTGCCAGCAGTGGGACAGGGAGGGTCAATCAGCCCCAGCATTTT. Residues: CASSGTGRVNQPQHF.

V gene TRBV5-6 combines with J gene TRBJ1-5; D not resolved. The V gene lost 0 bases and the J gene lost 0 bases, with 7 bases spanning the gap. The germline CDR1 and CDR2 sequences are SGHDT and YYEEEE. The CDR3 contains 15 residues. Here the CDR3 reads CASSLASYSNQPQHF. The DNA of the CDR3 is TGTGCCAGCAGCTTGGCCAGTTATAGCAATCAGCCCCAGCATTTT.

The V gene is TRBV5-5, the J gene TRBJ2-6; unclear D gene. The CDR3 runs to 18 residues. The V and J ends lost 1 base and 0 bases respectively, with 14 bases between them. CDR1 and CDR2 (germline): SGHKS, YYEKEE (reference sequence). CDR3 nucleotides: TGTGCCAGCAGCTTGCTATACAGTGATAGCTCTGGGGCCAACGTCCTGACTTTC. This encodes CASSLLYSDSSGANVLTF.

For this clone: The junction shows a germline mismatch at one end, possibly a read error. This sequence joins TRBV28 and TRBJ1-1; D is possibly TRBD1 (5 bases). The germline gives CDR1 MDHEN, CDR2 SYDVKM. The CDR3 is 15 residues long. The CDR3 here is CVSSLYRSGNTEAFF. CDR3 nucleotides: TGTGTCAGCAGTTTATACAGGTCGGGGAACACTGAAGCTTTCTTT.

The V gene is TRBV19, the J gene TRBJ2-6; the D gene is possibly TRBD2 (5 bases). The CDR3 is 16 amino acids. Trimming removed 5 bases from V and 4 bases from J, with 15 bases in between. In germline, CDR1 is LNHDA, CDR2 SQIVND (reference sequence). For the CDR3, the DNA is TGTGCCAGTAGTGCGGGTTATTTTTCCGGGGCCAACGTCCTGACTTTC. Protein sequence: CASSAGYFSGANVLTF.

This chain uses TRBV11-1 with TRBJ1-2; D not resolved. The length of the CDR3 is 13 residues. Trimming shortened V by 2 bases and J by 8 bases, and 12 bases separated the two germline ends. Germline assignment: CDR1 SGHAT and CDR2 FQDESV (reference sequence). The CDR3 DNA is TGTGCCAGCAGCTTAATCATTGCGGAAGGCTACACCTTC. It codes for CASSLIIAEGYTF. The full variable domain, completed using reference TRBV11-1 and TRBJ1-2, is EAEVAQSPRYKITEKSQAVAFWCDPISGHATLYWYRQILGQGPELLVQFQDESVVDDSQLPKDRFSAERLKGVDSTLKIQPAELGDSAMYLCASSLIIAEGYTFGSGTRLTVV.

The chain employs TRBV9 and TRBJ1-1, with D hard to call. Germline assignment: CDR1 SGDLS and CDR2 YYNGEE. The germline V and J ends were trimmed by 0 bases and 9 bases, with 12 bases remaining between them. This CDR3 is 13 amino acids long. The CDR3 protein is CASSVEAGSQAFF. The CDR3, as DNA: TGTGCCAGCAGCGTAGAAGCCGGGAGCCAAGCTTTCTTT.

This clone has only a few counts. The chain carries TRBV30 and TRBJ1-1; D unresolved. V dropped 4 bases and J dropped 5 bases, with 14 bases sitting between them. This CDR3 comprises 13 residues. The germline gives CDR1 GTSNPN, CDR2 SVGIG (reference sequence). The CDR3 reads CAWISGGWTEAFF. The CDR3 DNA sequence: TGTGCCTGGATCAGCGGAGGGTGGACTGAAGCTTTCTTT.

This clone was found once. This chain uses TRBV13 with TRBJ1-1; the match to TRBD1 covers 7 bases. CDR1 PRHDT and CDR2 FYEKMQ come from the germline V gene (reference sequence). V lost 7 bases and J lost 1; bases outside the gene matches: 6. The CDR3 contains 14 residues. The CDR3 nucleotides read TGTGCCAGCACCTTTGGGACAGAGAACACTGAAGCTTTCTTT. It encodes CASTFGTENTEAFF.

CDR3 protein: CASSLEWQGSTDTQYF. The CDR3 DNA sequence: TGTGCCAGCAGCTTAGAATGGCAGGGAAGCACAGATACGCAGTATTTT. The chain is built from TRBV11-2 and TRBJ2-3; maybe TRBD1 (5 bases). CDR3 size: 16 residues. The V and J ends lost 0 bases and 0 bases respectively, with 10 bases between them. From germline, CDR1 is SGHAT and CDR2 FQNNGV.

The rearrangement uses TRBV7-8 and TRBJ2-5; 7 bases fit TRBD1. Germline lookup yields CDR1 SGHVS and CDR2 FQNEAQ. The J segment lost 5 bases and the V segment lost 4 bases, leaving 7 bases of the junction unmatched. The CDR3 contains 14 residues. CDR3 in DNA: TGTGCCAGCAGCTCACAGGGGTTTTGGGAGACCCAGTACTTC. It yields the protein CASSSQGFWETQYF.

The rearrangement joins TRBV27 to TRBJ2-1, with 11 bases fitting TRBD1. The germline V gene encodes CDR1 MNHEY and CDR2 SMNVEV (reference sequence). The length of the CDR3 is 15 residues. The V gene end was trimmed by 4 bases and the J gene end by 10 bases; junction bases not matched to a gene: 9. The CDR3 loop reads CASSSRTGGNEEQFF. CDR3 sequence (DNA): TGTGCCAGCAGTTCCCGGACAGGGGGCAACGAGGAGCAGTTCTTC.

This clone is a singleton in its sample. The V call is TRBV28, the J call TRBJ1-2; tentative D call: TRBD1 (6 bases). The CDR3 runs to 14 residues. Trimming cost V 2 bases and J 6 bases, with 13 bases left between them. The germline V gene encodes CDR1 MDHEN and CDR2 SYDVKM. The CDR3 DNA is TGTGCCAGCAGTTTAACGAGGGGGTCGGATGGCTACACCTTC. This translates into CASSLTRGSDGYTF.

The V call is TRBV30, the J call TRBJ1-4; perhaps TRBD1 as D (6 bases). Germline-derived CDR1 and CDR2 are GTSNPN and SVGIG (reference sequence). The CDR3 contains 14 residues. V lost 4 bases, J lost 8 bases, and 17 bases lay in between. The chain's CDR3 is CAWKRAGAEEKLFF. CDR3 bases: TGTGCCTGGAAACGGGCAGGGGCAGAAGAAAAACTGTTTTTT.

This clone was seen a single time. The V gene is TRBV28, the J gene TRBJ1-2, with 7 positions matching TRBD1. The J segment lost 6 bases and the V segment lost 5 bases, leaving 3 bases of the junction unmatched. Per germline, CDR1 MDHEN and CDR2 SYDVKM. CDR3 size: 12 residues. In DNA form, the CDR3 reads TGTGCCAGCAGTAATGACAGGGATGGCTACACCTTC. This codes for CASSNDRDGYTF.